This T cell receptor (beta chain) emerged from a study of blood T cells in healthy people across ages (dated by TCRdb to between 2015 and 2017). Some background on the complete study: Template switching captured roughly one uniquely barcoded TCR beta cDNA molecule per two T cells in model experiments. To avoid experimental bias, donors of different ages were spread randomly across the sequencing lanes. Two additional independent replicas of 1 million unique cDNA reads from the same blood draw were analyzed for two donors (one aged 18 to 30 and one aged 80 or older). The donors were split into four age groups: young (average 16 years), middle-aged (more than 35), aged (62) and long-lived (roughly 86). To track age-related changes in TCR beta repertoire diversity, the study relied on deep sequencing normalized with unique cDNA molecular identifiers. Study-level results and caveats: There was a strong correlation between observed TCR beta diversity and the percentage of naive T cells measured by flow cytometry. Because profiling used bulk unsorted PBMCs, naive and antigen-experienced compartments could not be compared conclusively. Estimates of total diversity based on one million sequenced T cells were regarded as lower bounds and as underestimates. The CMV infection status of donors was not known, potentially confounding age-related changes in expanded clonotypes. The long-lived group showed more naive CD4+ T cells, fewer expanded clones and increased TCR diversity than the aged group, suggesting age selection. As age increased, observed TCR beta diversity per million T cells dropped in a roughly linear way, and a significant reduction was already evident by age 40.

Donors were about 36 systemically healthy Caucasian individuals from Russia aged 6 to 90 years. Each donor gave roughly 9 milliliters of peripheral blood, drawn into EDTA-treated Vacutainer tubes. Ficoll-Paque density-gradient centrifugation was used to isolate PBMCs, with at least 6 million obtained per sample. Trizol reagent was used to extract total RNA from PBMCs, with at least 6 micrograms per sample. Naive CD45RAhigh/CD27high T cell percentages were measured by flow cytometry on a PBMC aliquot from every donor. Libraries were constructed by 5' RACE. Sequencing was carried out with an Illumina HiSeq 2500. The second PCR ran for roughly 7 to 12 cycles and used a J-beta primer mix along with a sample-barcoded 5' primer. Each TCR beta cDNA molecule received a unique molecular identifier from a template-switch 5' adaptor carrying 12 random nucleotides. Each sample yielded at least 2.5 million CDR3-containing paired-end reads. First-strand cDNA was synthesized from all RNA with the Mint cDNA synthesis kit, primed by a TRBC-specific oligonucleotide. Following uracil-DNA glycosylase treatment, a first 18-cycle PCR with universal primers M1SS and BC2_uni_R was performed on all cDNA. The authors processed their data as follows. For normalization, 1 million high-quality reads, each with a distinct molecular identifier, were randomly selected from each sample. Instead of being binned into consensus sequences, reads with shared molecular identifiers were discarded. CDR3 identification, clonotype clustering and error correction used MiTCR with a Q25 quality threshold and the strictest error-elimination algorithm. Lower-bound total TCR beta diversity was estimated with a nonparametric unseen species model using Euler transformation. TCRdb trimmed public reads at Q25 via fastp, called clones via MiXCR and kept in-frame beta chains. Every entry covers one CDR3 protein and lists the most common genes and DNA from its rows. These V and J calls are TCRdb output, not the study's own analysis. The sample table lists 800,000 to 900,000 distinct CDR3 sequences, 62% of them with a count of one. Clones ranked in the top ten supply 28% of the sample.

On this clonotype itself: Its antigen target is currently unknown. It has no much larger one-base neighbor in the sample; base qualities were not kept.

Sequencing was done on a sample of blood. The sequence was obtained from a man aged 25 to 40 in good health.

The sequenced DNA is TGCAGCGTTGAGAGGACAGGGGCGGGTGAGACCCAGTACTTC. It is translated as CSVERTGAGETQYF. The chain employs TRBV29-1 and TRBJ2-5; TRBD1 agrees with 9 junctional bases. The germline V and J ends show losses of 3 bases and 5 bases respectively, and no gene match explains 7 bases of the junction. Including cysteine and phenylalanine, the CDR3 has 14 amino acids. Solely the CDR3 DNA is kept, with 42 bases framed from the first base. For CDR1 and CDR2, the germline V gene lists SQVTM and ANQGSEA.